This T cell receptor beta chain was retrieved from a study of T-cell memory formation after mild COVID-19. The CDR3 is 16 residues long. Trimming took 5 bases from V and 2 from J; bases not matched to a gene: 11. Germline CDR1 and CDR2: MNHEY and SVGAGI. 5'RACE with constant-segment primers yielded barcoded, UMI-tagged TCR alpha and TCR beta cDNA libraries. TCRdb reprocessed the 5' RACE reads via MiXCR and lists one record per CDR3 protein. The table lists around 200,000 distinct CDR3 sequences, about 9.2% of them singletons, with 3.5% in the top ten. The sequenced sample consisted of PBMCs or a T cell subset sorted from them (not recorded which). The receptor comes from a man in his late teens or twenties who had mild COVID-19 (a few samples of this study predate the infection). Cell type and time point are not known. The rearrangement links TRBV6-5 to TRBJ2-5; TRBD2 aligns across 7 bases. CDR3 coding DNA: TGTGCCAGCAGTAGACGGGGAGGGTATAGGCAAGAGACCCAGTACTTC. This gives the protein CASSRRGGYRQETQYF.